These T cell receptor beta chains were read from a single sample in a study of shared clonotypes between healthy human individuals. Only in-frame clones appear in the TCRdb table, and some are missing; sequencing was by immunoSEQ multiplex PCR. The sample holds about 820,000 clones, about 91% seen once. Sequencing was done on a sample of naive CD8+ T cells sorted from blood. These receptors all come from a man aged 25 to 45 in good health. Both conserved end residues are part of each CDR3. A D gene is named only where the DNA matches it firmly. The listing skips clone size in some rows; elsewhere it reads once, few, many or a size class.

d_gene	v_gene	abundance	j_gene	CDR3nt	CDR3aa
.	TRBV4-1	few	TRBJ2-7	TGCGCCAGCAGCCATTTGTCAGGGTCGGACGAGCAGTACTTC	CASSHLSGSDEQYF
TRBD1	TRBV10-1	.	TRBJ2-7	TGCGCCAGCAGTGAGTCGGGACAGGGATTCCGCGAGCAGTACTTC	CASSESGQGFREQYF
.	TRBV4-3	.	TRBJ1-5	TGCGCCAGCAGCCAAGTGTGGAGGCAGGGGATGCCTCAGCCCCAGCATTTT	CASSQVWRQGMPQPQHF
.	TRBV7-9	.	TRBJ2-1	TGTGCCAGCAGCGGGGGGAGTTCACGCAATGAGCAGTTCTTC	CASSGGSSRNEQFF
.	TRBV9	.	TRBJ2-7	TGTGCCAGCAGCGTGGACAGTGCCTACGAGCAGTACTTC	CASSVDSAYEQYF
.	TRBV15	.	TRBJ2-7	TGTGCCACCAGCGGAAGAAGTTCCACCTACGAGCAGTACTTC	CATSGRSSTYEQYF
TRBD2	TRBV27	.	TRBJ2-7	TGTGCCAGCAGTTCTTTGGGAGGGATCAACATGGGCGAGCAGTACTTC	CASSSLGGINMGEQYF
.	TRBV25-1	.	TRBJ2-3	TGTGCCAGCAGTGAATTTCGGGGACTTGCACAAGATACGCAGTATTTT	CASSEFRGLAQDTQYF
TRBD2	TRBV9	.	TRBJ2-1	TGTGCCAGCAGCGTTAAAGGGACTAGCGGGAGAAATAGCTACAATGAGCAGTTCTTC	CASSVKGTSGRNSYNEQFF
TRBD1	TRBV7-9	.	TRBJ2-7	TGTGCCAGCAGCCCGGAACAGGGGTACGAGCAGTACTTC	CASSPEQGYEQYF
.	TRBV10-3	.	TRBJ2-3	TGTGCCATCAGTGAGTCGACGGAGAGCACAGATACGCAGTATTTT	CAISESTESTDTQYF
.	TRBV9	once	TRBJ1-2	TGTGCCAGCAGCCCCTCCGGGACCGTCTATGGCTACACCTTC	CASSPSGTVYGYTF
.	TRBV4-1	.	TRBJ2-1	TGCGCCAGCAGCCAAGCGGGGTACGGTGAGCAGTTCTTC	CASSQAGYGEQFF
.	TRBV4-3	.	TRBJ2-7	TGCGCCAGCAGCCAAGGCGAGGCCTACGAGCAGTACTTC	CASSQGEAYEQYF
TRBD1	TRBV6-5	.	TRBJ2-7	TGTGCCAGCACCTGGGGACAGGTTAATTACTTC	CASTWGQVNYF
.	TRBV25-1	.	TRBJ2-1	TGTGCCAGCAGAGCAACAGGTTACAATGAGCAGTTCTTC	CASRATGYNEQFF